The rows below give T cell receptor beta chains drawn from one sample of a study of blood T cells in healthy people across ages. TCRdb redid the calling of the 5' RACE reads with MiXCR, one entry per CDR3 protein. The data contain some 700,000 distinct CDR3 sequences, about a fifth of them singletons. Sequencing was carried out using blood. Receptors originate from a man between 65 and 85 years old in good health. The CDR3 runs from the conserved cysteine through the conserved F or W. Fields, in order: V gene, clone size, D gene, J gene, CDR3 DNA, CDR3 protein. A D gene is named only where the DNA matches it firmly. Clone size is given for some rows only: seen once, a few or many times, or a class if the clone is expanded.

>TRBV30|NA|NA|TRBJ1-1
TGTGCCTGGGGCATACATCGGAACACTGAAGCTTTCTTT
CAWGIHRNTEAFF
>TRBV12-3/TRBV12-4|NA|NA|TRBJ1-1
TGTGCCAGCATCTGGGGAGACACACGGCGGGCTTTCTTT
CASIWGDTRRAFF
>TRBV6-6|few|TRBD2|TRBJ2-3
TGTGCCAGCAGTTTTCGGGCTAGCGGGAGGACTGATACGCAGTATTTT
CASSFRASGRTDTQYF
>TRBV12-3/TRBV12-4|NA|TRBD1|TRBJ2-7
TGTGCCAGCAACCCGACAGGGGGCTTCTACGAGCAGTACTTC
CASNPTGGFYEQYF
>TRBV24-1|NA|NA|TRBJ1-4
TGTGCCACCAGTGATGGACAGATTAATGAAAAACTGTTTTTT
CATSDGQINEKLFF
>TRBV12-3/TRBV12-4|NA|NA|TRBJ2-3
TGTGCCAGCAGTCAACCAGGGACTCTGAGCACAGATACGGAGTATTTT
CASSQPGTLSTDTEYF
>TRBV12-3/TRBV12-4|few|NA|TRBJ1-2
TGTGCCAGCACCAAGGGGCTTAAGGACTATGGCTACACCTTC
CASTKGLKDYGYTF
>TRBV29-1|NA|NA|TRBJ1-5
TGCAGATGGGGCAGCACCAATCAGCCCCAGCATTTT
CRWGSTNQPQHF
>TRBV12-3/TRBV12-4|NA|TRBD2|TRBJ2-4
TGTGCCAGCAGTTTAGAGGGCGCGGGGGGGCCGGACATTCAGTACTTC
CASSLEGAGGPDIQYF
>TRBV10-3|NA|TRBD1|TRBJ1-4
TGTGCCATCAGTGAGACCAATACAGGGGAAGGCTATGGAACTAATGAAAAACTGTTCTTT
CAISETNTGEGYGTNEKLFF
>TRBV29-1|NA|NA|TRBJ2-2
TGCAGCGTCGCCTCAGGGTCCGGGGAGCTGTTTTTT
CSVASGSGELFF
>TRBV12-3/TRBV12-4|NA|NA|TRBJ1-1
TGTGCCAGCAGTTCTGGACGGGACACTGAAGCTTTCTTT
CASSSGRDTEAFF
>TRBV6-6|few|NA|TRBJ2-5
TGTGCCAGCAGTTACGGGACGGCGGGTCAAGAGACCCAGTACTTC
CASSYGTAGQETQYF
>TRBV12-3/TRBV12-4|many|TRBD1|TRBJ1-5
TGTGCCAGCAGTCCAAGACAGGGTGGTCAGCCCCAGCATTTT
CASSPRQGGQPQHF
>TRBV6-5|NA|NA|TRBJ2-3
TGTGCCAGCAGTTCTAACCGGGACTGGAGCACAGATACGCAGTATTTT
CASSSNRDWSTDTQYF
>TRBV27|NA|NA|TRBJ2-1
TGTGCCAGCAGTCCCTTTGTGGGGAGGAATGAGCAGTTCTTC
CASSPFVGRNEQFF
>TRBV6-5|few|NA|TRBJ1-2
TGTGCCAGCAGTTACTCCTCGGACAGTAACTATGGCTACACCTTC
CASSYSSDSNYGYTF
>TRBV5-5|few|NA|TRBJ1-1
TGTGCCAGCAGCTTCATTGGGACAAAAAACACTGAAGCTTTCTTT
CASSFIGTKNTEAFF
>TRBV11-1|few|NA|TRBJ2-1
TGTGCCAGCAGCTCAGGGGTTCTGGATTCCTACAATGAGCAGTTCTTC
CASSSGVLDSYNEQFF
>TRBV24-1|few|NA|TRBJ2-5
TGTGCCACCAGTGACCCCGGACGGAACCAAGAGACCCAGTACTTC
CATSDPGRNQETQYF
>TRBV7-9|NA|NA|TRBJ2-7
TGTGCCAGCAGCTCCTCCTCGGGGATTACACACGAGCAGTACTTC
CASSSSSGITHEQYF
>TRBV4-1|NA|TRBD1|TRBJ1-2
TGCGCCAGCAGCCAAGGATTTGGGGACAGGGGCAATGGCTACACCTTC
CASSQGFGDRGNGYTF
>TRBV20-1|NA|NA|TRBJ2-5
TGCAGTGCTAGAGAGGAGGCGGACCAAGAGACCCAGTACTTC
CSAREEADQETQYF
>TRBV7-2|NA|NA|TRBJ2-1
TGTGCCAGCAGCTCGGACGGACCAGGATACAATGAGCAGTTCTTC
CASSSDGPGYNEQFF
>TRBV7-7|many|NA|TRBJ2-1
TGTGCCAGCAGCTCTGGGGGGTTGGGGGCGTACAATGAGCAGTTCTTC
CASSSGGLGAYNEQFF
>TRBV7-9|NA|NA|TRBJ2-3
TGTGCCAGCAGCTCCAGGCCGGGACAAAGCACAGATACGCAGTATTTT
CASSSRPGQSTDTQYF
>TRBV7-9|few|TRBD2|TRBJ2-5
TGTGCCAGCAGCTCCGGGACTAGCGGGGGACTACGAGAGACCCAGTACTTC
CASSSGTSGGLRETQYF
>TRBV18|few|NA|TRBJ1-6
TGTGCCAGCTCACCAGGAAATTCACCCCTCCACTTT
CASSPGNSPLHF
>TRBV7-6|once|NA|TRBJ2-1
TGTGCCAGCAGCTCGTCCGGGGCCTTTAACAATGAGCAGTTCTTC
CASSSSGAFNNEQFF
>TRBV10-3|many|TRBD2|TRBJ2-3
TGTGCCATCAGTAGCGGGACTAGCGGGAGGTCTGGCACAGATACGCAGTATTTT
CAISSGTSGRSGTDTQYF